This TCR beta chain was captured in a study of cytomegalovirus exposure and HLA in healthy donors. Use of 60 Vbeta and 13 Jbeta primers characterized the PCR. Assay: immunoSEQ multiplex PCR; the TCRdb copy retains only in-frame clones and omits some. The sample includes over 120,000 clones, around 86% of them seen just once. The germline V gene has CDR1 SQVTM and CDR2 ANQGSEA. Trimming removed 4 bases from V and 9 bases from J; junction bases left unmatched: 3. The CDR3 extends over 12 amino acids. The TCR originated in a woman aged 30 to 39 in good health and CMV-seronegative. The rearrangement joins TRBV29-1 to TRBJ2-2, with 9 positions matching TRBD1. The sample consisted of PBMCs. This CDR3 is CSVGGQGWELFF. The CDR3 region has the DNA TGCAGCGTTGGTGGACAGGGGTGGGAGCTGTTTTTT.